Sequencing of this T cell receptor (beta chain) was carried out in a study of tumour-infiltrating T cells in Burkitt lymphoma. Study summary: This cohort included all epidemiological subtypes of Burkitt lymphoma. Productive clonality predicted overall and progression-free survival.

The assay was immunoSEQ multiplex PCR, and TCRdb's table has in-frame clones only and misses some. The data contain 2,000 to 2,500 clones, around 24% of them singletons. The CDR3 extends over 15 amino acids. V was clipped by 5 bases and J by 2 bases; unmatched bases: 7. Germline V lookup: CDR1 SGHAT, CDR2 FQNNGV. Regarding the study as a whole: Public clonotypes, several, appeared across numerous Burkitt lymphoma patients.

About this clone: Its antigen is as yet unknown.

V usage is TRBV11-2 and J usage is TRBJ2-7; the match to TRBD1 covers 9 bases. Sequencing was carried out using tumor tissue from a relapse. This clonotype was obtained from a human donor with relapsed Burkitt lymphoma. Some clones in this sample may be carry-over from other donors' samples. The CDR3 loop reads CASSPTGGDPYEQYF. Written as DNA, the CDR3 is TGTGCCAGCAGCCCAACAGGGGGCGATCCCTACGAGCAGTACTTC. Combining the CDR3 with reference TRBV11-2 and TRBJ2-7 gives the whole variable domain EAGVAQSPRYKIIEKRQSVAFWCNPISGHATLYWYQQILGQGPKLLIQFQNNGVVDDSQLPKDRFSAERLKGVDSTLKIQPAKLEDSAVYLCASSPTGGDPYEQYFGPGTRLTVT.